A selection of T cell receptor beta chains follows, all from one sample in a study of OX40 agonist ivuxolimab in advanced cancers. This table comes from immunoSEQ multiplex PCR, and its TCRdb copy is limited to in-frame clones, with some not included. Altogether about 80,000 clones are present, 84% being singletons, with the ten largest covering approximately 25%. Source: CD4+ or CD8+ T cells sorted from blood, taken in a trial of the OX40 agonist ivuxolimab. These TCRs come from an adult with an advanced solid tumor such as melanoma, head and neck, liver or kidney cancer. Both conserved end residues are part of each CDR3. Each record gives: V gene, J gene, D gene, clone size, CDR3 protein, CDR3 DNA. A D gene is named only where the DNA matches it firmly. Rows may omit the clone size; those that give it use once, few, many or a size class.

TRBV6-6	TRBJ2-7	TRBD1	.	CASSQGQGAGEQYF	TGTGCCAGCAGCCAGGGACAGGGGGCGGGGGAGCAGTACTTC
TRBV4-1	TRBJ1-2	TRBD1	once	CASSQRSPGQGASGYTF	TGCGCCAGCAGCCAAAGGAGCCCGGGACAGGGGGCAAGCGGCTACACCTTC
TRBV6-5	TRBJ2-1	.	.	CASGGYSTAGDEQFF	TGTGCCAGCGGGGGGTACAGCACCGCAGGGGATGAGCAGTTCTTC
TRBV27	TRBJ1-1	TRBD1	.	CASSLDRGEMNTEAFF	TGTGCCAGCAGTCTCGACAGGGGGGAGATGAACACTGAAGCTTTCTTT
TRBV12-5	TRBJ2-4	TRBD2	.	CASGSGTSGVNIQYF	TGTGCTAGTGGTAGCGGGACTAGCGGAGTAAACATTCAGTACTTC
TRBV2	TRBJ1-2	.	.	CASRFLLDSTYGYTF	TGTGCCAGCAGGTTCCTCCTCGACAGCACCTATGGCTACACCTTC
TRBV25-1	TRBJ1-2	TRBD1	few	CASLPTGRGHGYTF	TGTGCCAGCCTTCCGACAGGGAGGGGCCATGGCTACACCTTC
TRBV7-6	TRBJ2-7	.	.	CASSLAPYEQYF	TGTGCCAGCAGCTTAGCTCCTTACGAGCAGTACTTC
TRBV11-2	TRBJ1-1	.	.	CASSSMAAGNTEAFF	TGTGCCAGCAGCTCGATGGCGGCCGGGAACACTGAAGCTTTCTTT
TRBV11-2	TRBJ1-3	TRBD1	few	CASMRDRGYGNTIYF	TGTGCCAGCATGAGGGACAGGGGGTATGGAAACACCATATATTTT
TRBV5-5	TRBJ2-7	.	once	CASSLLISAVYEQYF	TGTGCCAGCAGCTTGTTGATCTCAGCCGTTTACGAGCAGTACTTC
TRBV5-6	TRBJ1-2	TRBD1	.	CASSSRDRKFYGYTF	TGTGCCAGCAGCTCCCGGGACAGGAAATTCTATGGCTACACCTTC
TRBV18	TRBJ2-5	.	.	CASSPPIQETQYF	TGTGCCAGCTCACCACCCATCCAAGAGACCCAGTACTTC
TRBV6-1	TRBJ2-7	.	.	CASSRILDSVNEQYF	TGTGCCAGCAGTAGGATCCTGGACTCGGTGAACGAGCAGTACTTC
TRBV6-5	TRBJ1-1	TRBD1	.	CASAPGQGADEAFF	TGTGCCAGCGCACCCGGACAGGGGGCAGATGAAGCTTTCTTT
TRBV6-1	TRBJ1-5	TRBD1	.	CASNYDRGSNQPQHF	TGTGCCAGCAACTACGACAGGGGCAGCAATCAGCCCCAGCATTTT
TRBV30	TRBJ2-7	.	.	CAWSPGWGYEQYF	TGTGCCTGGAGCCCAGGGTGGGGATACGAACAGTACTTC
TRBV2	TRBJ2-1	.	.	CASRRTGPNNEQFF	TGTGCCAGCAGGAGGACTGGTCCAAACAATGAGCAGTTCTTC
TRBV5-1	TRBJ2-5	.	.	CASSYWRGRVETQYF	TGCGCCAGCAGCTATTGGAGGGGGCGCGTAGAGACCCAGTACTTC
TRBV7-7	TRBJ2-5	.	many	CASSYEGGTQYF	TGTGCCAGCAGCTATGAAGGGGGGACCCAGTACTTC
TRBV12-5	TRBJ2-1	TRBD2	.	CASGLIPSSGGQQFF	TGTGCTAGTGGTTTGATCCCCTCTAGCGGGGGGCAACAGTTCTTC
TRBV7-7	TRBJ2-1	.	.	CASSPTTRGRQFF	TGTGCCAGCAGCCCCACCACGCGAGGGCGGCAGTTCTTC
TRBV7-2	TRBJ2-1	TRBD2	.	CASSLGPLAGGLHNEQFF	TGTGCCAGCAGTTTAGGACCTCTAGCGGGGGGGCTACACAATGAGCAGTTCTTC
TRBV7-8	TRBJ2-7	.	.	CASSTRTRRTYEQYF	TGTGCCAGCAGCACAAGGACACGTCGGACCTACGAGCAGTACTTC
TRBV29-1	TRBJ2-7	TRBD2	.	CSVVGLAGGLSSYEQYF	TGCAGCGTCGTGGGACTAGCGGGAGGTTTGAGCTCCTACGAGCAGTACTTC
TRBV18	TRBJ1-1	TRBD1	.	CASSRDREDTEAFF	TGTGCCAGCTCTCGGGACAGGGAGGATACTGAAGCTTTCTTT
TRBV14	TRBJ2-7	.	medium-sized	CASSQGAGQYF	TGTGCCAGCAGCCAGGGTGCCGGGCAGTACTTC
TRBV14	TRBJ2-7	TRBD2	.	CASGLAGGPRMGEQYF	TGTGCCAGCGGACTAGCGGGAGGGCCAAGAATGGGTGAGCAGTACTTC
TRBV30	TRBJ2-2	TRBD2	.	CAWSVFLAGSFNTGELFF	TGTGCCTGGAGTGTATTCCTAGCGGGATCTTTCAACACCGGGGAGCTGTTTTTT
TRBV7-2	TRBJ1-5	.	.	CASSAYGNHQPQHF	TGTGCCAGCAGCGCCTACGGGAACCATCAGCCCCAGCATTTT
TRBV2	TRBJ1-2	.	.	CASSSQLGYGYTF	TGTGCCAGCAGCAGTCAATTAGGCTATGGCTACACCTTC
TRBV7-8	TRBJ2-2	.	.	CASSFGTNTGELFF	TGTGCCAGCAGCTTCGGAACGAACACCGGGGAGCTGTTTTTT
TRBV9	TRBJ2-7	.	few	CASSVVPGFDYEQYF	TGTGCCAGCAGCGTAGTTCCGGGCTTTGACTACGAGCAGTACTTC
TRBV28	TRBJ2-1	.	.	CASTPRVHEQFF	TGTGCCAGCACCCCAAGGGTACATGAGCAGTTCTTC
TRBV5-1	TRBJ2-7	TRBD2	.	CASTREEHSYEQYF	TGCGCCAGCACTCGGGAGGAGCACTCCTACGAGCAGTACTTC
TRBV5-6	TRBJ1-6	.	.	CASSPRDRSPLHF	TGTGCCAGCAGCCCCAGGGACCGGTCACCCCTCCACTTT
TRBV6-5	TRBJ1-2	.	.	CASSYSGTDDYGYTF	TGTGCCAGCAGTTACTCCGGGACGGACGACTATGGCTACACCTTC
TRBV6-6	TRBJ1-5	.	.	CASSYSEGGVNQPQHF	TGTGCCAGCAGTTACTCGGAAGGGGGAGTCAATCAGCCCCAGCATTTT
TRBV7-9	TRBJ2-1	TRBD2	.	CASSLETSGGSSYNEQFF	TGTGCCAGCAGCTTAGAGACTAGCGGGGGGAGCTCCTACAATGAGCAGTTCTTC
TRBV28	TRBJ1-1	.	.	CASSPPGEMNTEAFF	TGTGCCAGCAGTCCCCCCGGGGAGATGAACACTGAAGCTTTCTTT
TRBV27	TRBJ1-2	TRBD1	.	CASSSQGAGGYTF	TGTGCCAGCAGTTCACAGGGGGCAGGAGGCTACACCTTC
TRBV5-1	TRBJ2-3	.	.	CASSYAPSGDTQYF	TGCGCCAGCAGCTACGCGCCGTCGGGGGATACGCAGTATTTT
TRBV10-1	TRBJ1-5	.	.	CASSEDSSQPQHF	TGCGCCAGCAGTGAGGATTCGTCCCAGCCCCAGCATTTT
TRBV7-9	TRBJ1-2	.	.	CASSPQVGAIIYGYTF	TGTGCCAGCTCCCCCCAGGTCGGGGCTATAATCTATGGCTACACCTTC
TRBV6-1	TRBJ2-1	.	.	CASRDWRGDNEQFF	TGTGCCAGCAGGGATTGGAGGGGGGACAATGAGCAGTTCTTC
TRBV11-2	TRBJ1-1	.	once	CASSLRTVNTEAFF	TGTGCCAGCAGCCTTCGGACAGTTAACACTGAAGCTTTCTTT
TRBV27	TRBJ2-1	TRBD2	once	CASTLAGKSYNEQFF	TGTGCCAGCACCCTAGCGGGGAAAAGCTACAATGAGCAGTTCTTC
TRBV4-1	TRBJ2-1	TRBD2	.	CASSHPRTSGRGEQFF	TGCGCCAGCAGCCATCCTAGGACTAGCGGGAGGGGTGAGCAGTTCTTC
TRBV30	TRBJ1-1	TRBD1	.	CAWMGYRGRNTEAFF	TGTGCCTGGATGGGGTACAGGGGCCGGAACACTGAAGCTTTCTTT
TRBV5-6	TRBJ1-4	.	.	CASSRRGEKLFF	TGTGCCAGCAGCCGCCGGGGTGAAAAACTGTTTTTT
TRBV30	TRBJ1-4	.	few	CAWSVQGFVEKLFF	TGTGCCTGGAGTGTACAAGGGTTTGTTGAAAAACTGTTTTTT
TRBV28	TRBJ2-5	TRBD2	.	CASSFLLPGLAGGETQYF	TGTGCCAGCAGTTTCCTCCTCCCGGGACTAGCGGGGGGAGAGACCCAGTACTTC
TRBV30	TRBJ2-2	TRBD1	.	CAWSPGQGYTGELFF	TGTGCCTGGAGCCCGGGACAGGGGTACACCGGGGAGCTGTTTTTT
TRBV19	TRBJ1-1	.	.	CASSIKGPRQYTEAFF	TGTGCCAGTAGTATTAAAGGTCCGCGGCAGTACACTGAAGCTTTCTTT
TRBV7-2	TRBJ1-6	.	few	CASSLRDSPLHF	TGTGCCAGCAGCCTCAGGGATTCACCCCTCCACTTT
TRBV30	TRBJ1-5	.	.	CAWSQEGHQPQHF	TGTGCCTGGAGTCAGGAGGGCCATCAGCCCCAGCATTTT
TRBV28	TRBJ2-5	TRBD1	.	CASSRQGTKETQYF	TGTGCCAGCAGTCGACAGGGGACGAAAGAGACCCAGTACTTC
TRBV6-5	TRBJ1-5	.	.	CASRENGGGRQPQHF	TGTGCCAGCAGGGAGAACGGGGGGGGCAGGCAGCCCCAGCATTTT
TRBV7-6	TRBJ2-2	TRBD1	.	CAVQGLRGELFF	TGTGCCGTACAGGGGTTGCGAGGGGAGCTGTTTTTT